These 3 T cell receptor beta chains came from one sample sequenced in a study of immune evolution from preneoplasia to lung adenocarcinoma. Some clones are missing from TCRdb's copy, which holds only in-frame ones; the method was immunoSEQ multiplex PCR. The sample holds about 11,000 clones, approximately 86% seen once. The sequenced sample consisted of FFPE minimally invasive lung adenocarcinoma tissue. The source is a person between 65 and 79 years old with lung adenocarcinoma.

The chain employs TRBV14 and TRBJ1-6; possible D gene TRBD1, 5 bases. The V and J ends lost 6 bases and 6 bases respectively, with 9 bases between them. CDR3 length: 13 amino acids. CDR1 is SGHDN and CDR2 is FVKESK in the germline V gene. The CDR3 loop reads CASRRDLNSPLHF. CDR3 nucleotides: TGTGCCAGCAGAAGGGACCTTAATTCACCCCTCCACTTT.

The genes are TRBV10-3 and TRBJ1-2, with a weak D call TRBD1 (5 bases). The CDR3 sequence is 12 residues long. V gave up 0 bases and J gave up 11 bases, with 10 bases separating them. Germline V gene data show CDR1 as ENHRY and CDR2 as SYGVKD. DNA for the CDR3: TGTGCCATCAGTGAGTCCCAGGGTGGGTACACCTTC. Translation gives CAISESQGGYTF.

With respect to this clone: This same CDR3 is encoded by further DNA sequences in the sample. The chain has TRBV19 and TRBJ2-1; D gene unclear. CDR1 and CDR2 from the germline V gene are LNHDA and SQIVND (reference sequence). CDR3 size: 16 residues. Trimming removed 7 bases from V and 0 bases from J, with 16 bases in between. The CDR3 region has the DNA TGTGCCAGTATTGGGGTCTTGGGGTCCTCCTACAATGAGCAGTTCTTC. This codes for CASIGVLGSSYNEQFF.